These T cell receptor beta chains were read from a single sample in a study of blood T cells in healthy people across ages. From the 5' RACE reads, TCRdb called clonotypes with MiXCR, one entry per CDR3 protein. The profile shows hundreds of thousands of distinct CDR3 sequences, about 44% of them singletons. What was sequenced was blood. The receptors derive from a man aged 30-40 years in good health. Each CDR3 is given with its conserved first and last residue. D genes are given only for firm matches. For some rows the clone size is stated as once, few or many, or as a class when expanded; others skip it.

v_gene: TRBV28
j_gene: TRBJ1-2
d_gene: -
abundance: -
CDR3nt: TGTGCCAGCAGCTTCGGTTCTTCGGGTGGCTACACCTTC
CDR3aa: CASSFGSSGGYTF

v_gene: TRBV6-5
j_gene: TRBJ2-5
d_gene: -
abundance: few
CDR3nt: TGTGCCAGCAGTTACTCCGGTCCCTCCCGAAAGACCCAGTACTTC
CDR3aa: CASSYSGPSRKTQYF

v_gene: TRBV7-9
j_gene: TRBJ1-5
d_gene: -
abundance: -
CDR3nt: TGTGCCAGCAGCGACAGCTTCAATCAGCCCCAGCATTTT
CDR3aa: CASSDSFNQPQHF

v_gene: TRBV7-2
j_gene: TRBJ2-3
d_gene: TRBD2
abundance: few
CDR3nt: TGTGCCAGCAGCTTACCTCTAGCGGGGGGGCAAAGAACAGATACGCAGTATTTT
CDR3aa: CASSLPLAGGQRTDTQYF

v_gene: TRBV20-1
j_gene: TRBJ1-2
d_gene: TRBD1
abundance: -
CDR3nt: TGCAGTGCTAGTTCAGGGACAGCTAACTATGGCTACACCTTC
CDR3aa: CSASSGTANYGYTF

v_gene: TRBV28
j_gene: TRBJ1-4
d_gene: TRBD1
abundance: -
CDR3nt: TGTGCCAGCAGTTCAACAGGGGCTTCTAATGAAAAACTGTTTTTT
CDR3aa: CASSSTGASNEKLFF

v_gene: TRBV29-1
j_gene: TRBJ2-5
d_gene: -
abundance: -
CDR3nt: TGCAGCGTCAAGGGACTCTTCCAAGAGACCCAGTACTTC
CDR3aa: CSVKGLFQETQYF

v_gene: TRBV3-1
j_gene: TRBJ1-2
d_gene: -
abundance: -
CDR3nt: TGTGCCAGCAGCCAAGGGCCCGGAGGACGGGGCTATGGCTACACCTTC
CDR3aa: CASSQGPGGRGYGYTF

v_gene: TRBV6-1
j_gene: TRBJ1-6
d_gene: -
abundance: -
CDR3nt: TGTGCCAGCAATCCGACAGGATATAATTCACCCCTCCACTTT
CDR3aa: CASNPTGYNSPLHF

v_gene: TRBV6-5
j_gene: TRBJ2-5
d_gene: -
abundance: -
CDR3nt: TGTGCCAGCAGACCCAGTGGGTACGAGCGGTACTTC
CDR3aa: CASRPSGYERYF

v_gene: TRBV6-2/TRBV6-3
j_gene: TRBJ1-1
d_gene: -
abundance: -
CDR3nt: TGTGCCAGCAGGGATACAGACAGGAAGAACACTGAAGCTTTCTTT
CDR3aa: CASRDTDRKNTEAFF

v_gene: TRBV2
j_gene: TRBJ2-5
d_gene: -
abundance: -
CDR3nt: TGTGCCAGAAGGGGAGAATTGGAGACCCAGTACTTC
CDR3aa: CARRGELETQYF

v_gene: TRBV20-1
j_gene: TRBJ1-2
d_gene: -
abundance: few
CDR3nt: TGCAGTGCTAGAGATCCGGGACAAGGGGCCGGTGGCTATGGCTACACCTTC
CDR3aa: CSARDPGQGAGGYGYTF

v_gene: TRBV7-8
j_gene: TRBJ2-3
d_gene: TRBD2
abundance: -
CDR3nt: TGTGCCAGCAGCTACCTGGGAGGCGGGGGGACCACAGATACGCAGTATTTT
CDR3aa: CASSYLGGGGTTDTQYF

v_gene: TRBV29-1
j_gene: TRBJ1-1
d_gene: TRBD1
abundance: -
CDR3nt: TGCAGCGTGGACAGGGCTACGAACACTGAAGCTTTCTTT
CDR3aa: CSVDRATNTEAFF

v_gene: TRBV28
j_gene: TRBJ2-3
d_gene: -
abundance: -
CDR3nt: TGTGCCAGCAGTTTATCGCTCCCAGGGTGGAGCACAGATACGCAGTATTTT
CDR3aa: CASSLSLPGWSTDTQYF

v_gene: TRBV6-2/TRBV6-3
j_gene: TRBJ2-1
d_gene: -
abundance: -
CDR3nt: TGTGCTGTCGGGGAGGGGGCATGGAATGAGCAGTTCTTC
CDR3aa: CAVGEGAWNEQFF

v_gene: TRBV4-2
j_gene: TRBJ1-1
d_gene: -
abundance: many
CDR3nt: TGTGCCAGCAGCCAAGATCAGGGTCGCTCGGGTGAAGCTTTCTTT
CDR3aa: CASSQDQGRSGEAFF

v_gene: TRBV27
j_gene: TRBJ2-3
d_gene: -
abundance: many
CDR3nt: TGTGCCAGCAAGACGGGCCCTCTTTTCACAGATACGCAGTATTTT
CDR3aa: CASKTGPLFTDTQYF

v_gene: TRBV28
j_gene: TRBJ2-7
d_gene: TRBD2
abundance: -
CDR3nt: TGTGCCAGCAGCCCAAACACTAGCGGAAGCTCCTACGAGCAGTACTTC
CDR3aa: CASSPNTSGSSYEQYF

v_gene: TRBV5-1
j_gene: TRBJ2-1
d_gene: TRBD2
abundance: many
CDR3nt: TGCGCCAGCACCCCTAGCGGGGGCTACAATGAGCAGTTCTTC
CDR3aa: CASTPSGGYNEQFF

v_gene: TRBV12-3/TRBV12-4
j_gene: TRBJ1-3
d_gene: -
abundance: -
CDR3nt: TGTGCCAGCAGGCCTTCCTCTGGAAACACCATATATTTT
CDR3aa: CASRPSSGNTIYF

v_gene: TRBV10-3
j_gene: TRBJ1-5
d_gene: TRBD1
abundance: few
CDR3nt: TGTGCCAGCGCAGGGGGGAAAGGGCAGCCCCAGCATTTT
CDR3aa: CASAGGKGQPQHF

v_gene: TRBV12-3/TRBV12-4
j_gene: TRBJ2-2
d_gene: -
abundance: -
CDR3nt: TGTGCCAGCAGTTTAGGGGCAGGGACTTTTCGAACCGGGGAGCTGTTTTTT
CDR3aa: CASSLGAGTFRTGELFF

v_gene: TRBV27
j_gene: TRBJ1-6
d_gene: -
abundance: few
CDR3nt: TGTGCCAGCTCCACTCCGGGAATAACAAATTCACCCCTCCACTTT
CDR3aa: CASSTPGITNSPLHF

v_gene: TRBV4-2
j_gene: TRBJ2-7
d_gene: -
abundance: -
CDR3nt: TGTGCCAGCAGCCAGCCACAGGGTTTGGGGGCCTACGAGCAGTACTTC
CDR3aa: CASSQPQGLGAYEQYF

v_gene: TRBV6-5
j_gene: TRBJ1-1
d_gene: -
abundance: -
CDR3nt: TGTGCCAGCAGACCTCCAGGGCTTTTTAACACTGAAGCTTTCTTT
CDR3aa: CASRPPGLFNTEAFF

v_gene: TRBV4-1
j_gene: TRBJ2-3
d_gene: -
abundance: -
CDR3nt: TGCGCCAGCAGCCAAGAGGATAGCGACGATACGCAGTATTTT
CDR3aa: CASSQEDSDDTQYF

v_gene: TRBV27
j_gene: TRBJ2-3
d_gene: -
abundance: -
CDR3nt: TGTGCCAGCAGCCAGAACGGCGCAGATACGCAGTATTTT
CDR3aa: CASSQNGADTQYF

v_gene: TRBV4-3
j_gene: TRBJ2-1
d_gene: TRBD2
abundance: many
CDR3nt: TGCGCCAGCAGCCGCGGGGGGGGCTCCTACAATGAGCAGTTCTTC
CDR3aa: CASSRGGGSYNEQFF

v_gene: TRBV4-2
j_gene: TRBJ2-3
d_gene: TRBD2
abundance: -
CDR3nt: TGTGCCAGCAGCCAAGATCCGGCTAGCGGGGGCACAGATACGCAGTATTTT
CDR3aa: CASSQDPASGGTDTQYF

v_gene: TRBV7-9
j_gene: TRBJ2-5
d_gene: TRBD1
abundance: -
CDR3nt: TGTGCCAGCAGCTTACGAACAGGGGGCGCGGAGACCCAGTACTTC
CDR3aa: CASSLRTGGAETQYF

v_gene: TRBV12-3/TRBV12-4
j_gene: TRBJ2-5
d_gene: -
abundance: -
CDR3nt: TGTGCCAGCAGTTTGAGAAGAGGTCGGGAGACCCAGTACTTC
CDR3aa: CASSLRRGRETQYF

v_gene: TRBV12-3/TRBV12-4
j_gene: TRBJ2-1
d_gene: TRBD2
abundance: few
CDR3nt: TGTGCCAGCAGACAGACTAGCGGGGTTTCTAGTGAGCAGTTCTTC
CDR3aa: CASRQTSGVSSEQFF

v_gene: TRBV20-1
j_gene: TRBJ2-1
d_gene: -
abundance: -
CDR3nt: TGCAGTGCCGAAGGGGGTTACAATGAGCAGTTCTTC
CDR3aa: CSAEGGYNEQFF

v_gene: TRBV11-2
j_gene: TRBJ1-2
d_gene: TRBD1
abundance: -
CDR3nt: TGTGCCAGCAGCCCGGACAGGGGCGACCTCTATGGCTACACCTTC
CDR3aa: CASSPDRGDLYGYTF

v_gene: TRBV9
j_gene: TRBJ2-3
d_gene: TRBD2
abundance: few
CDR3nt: TGTGCCAGCAGCGTAGATCTAGCGGGGGGGCGAGATACGCAGTATTTT
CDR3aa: CASSVDLAGGRDTQYF

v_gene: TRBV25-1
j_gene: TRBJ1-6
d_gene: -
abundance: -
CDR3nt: TGTGCCAGCAGTGAATTAGACGGTTATAATTCACCCCTCCACTTT
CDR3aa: CASSELDGYNSPLHF

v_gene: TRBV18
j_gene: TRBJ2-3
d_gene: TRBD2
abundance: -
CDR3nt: TGTGCCAGCTCACTAAAGCCCAGCGGGGGGGCCTTGGATACGCAGTATTTT
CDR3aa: CASSLKPSGGALDTQYF

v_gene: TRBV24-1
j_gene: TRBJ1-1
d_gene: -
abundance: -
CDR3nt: TGTGCCACCAGTGACTCGTCCGGGGCCGGAACTGAAGCTTTCTTT
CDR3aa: CATSDSSGAGTEAFF

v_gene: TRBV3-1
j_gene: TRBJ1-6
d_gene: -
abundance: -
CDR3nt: TGTGCCAGCAGCCAAGTAGCCAATTCACCCCTCCACTTT
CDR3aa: CASSQVANSPLHF

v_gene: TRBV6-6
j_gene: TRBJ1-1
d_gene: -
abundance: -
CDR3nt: TGTGCCAGCAGGCCGGGGGGTAGGGGCACTGAAGCTTTCTTT
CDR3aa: CASRPGGRGTEAFF

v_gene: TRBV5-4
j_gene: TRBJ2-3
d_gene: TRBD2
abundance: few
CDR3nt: TGTGCCAGCAGATTGGGACTAGCGACAACAGATACGCAGTATTTT
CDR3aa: CASRLGLATTDTQYF

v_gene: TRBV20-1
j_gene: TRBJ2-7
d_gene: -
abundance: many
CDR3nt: TGCAGTGCTAGAGGGAGGGTTGACGAGCAGTACTTC
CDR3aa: CSARGRVDEQYF

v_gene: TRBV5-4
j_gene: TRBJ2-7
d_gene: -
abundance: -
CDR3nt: TGTGCCAGCAGCTTGGGGGTCTCGGGGGAGCAGTACTTC
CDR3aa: CASSLGVSGEQYF

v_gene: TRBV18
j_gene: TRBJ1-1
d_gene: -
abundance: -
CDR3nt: TGTGCCAGCTCACCGGAACTGGGAGACACTGAAGCTTTCTTT
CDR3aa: CASSPELGDTEAFF

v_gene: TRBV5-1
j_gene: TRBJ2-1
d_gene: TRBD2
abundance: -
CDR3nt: TGCGCCGGCAGCCCCCGGACTAGCGGGGGCTTGTACAATGAGCAGTTCTTC
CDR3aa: CAGSPRTSGGLYNEQFF

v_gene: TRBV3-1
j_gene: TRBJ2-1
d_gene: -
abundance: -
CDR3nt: TGTGCCAGCAGCCAATCCGCACTTGAGCAGTTCTTC
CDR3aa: CASSQSALEQFF